The rows below give T cell receptor beta chains drawn from one sample of a study of cytomegalovirus exposure and HLA in healthy donors. Generated by immunoSEQ multiplex PCR, the TCRdb table keeps only in-frame clones and is missing some. The top ten hold 1.1% of the sample, which has about 58,000 clones, around 90% seen once. The sequenced material came from PBMCs. The source is a man aged 18 to 30 in good health and CMV-seronegative. The CDR3 runs from the conserved cysteine through the conserved F or W. The D gene is left open where the match is weak. Rows give clone size only sometimes, using once, few, many, or a class for an expanded clone.

CDR3 length	J gene	D gene	clone size	V gene	CDR3 protein	CDR3 DNA
17	TRBJ2-7	TRBD2	.	TRBV27	CATRGLAGGPPPYEQYF	TGTGCCACTAGAGGACTAGCGGGAGGGCCCCCCCCCTACGAGCAGTACTTC
16	TRBJ2-5	TRBD1	.	TRBV6-6	CASSYGTGGPEETQYF	TGTGCCAGCAGTTACGGGACAGGGGGCCCTGAAGAGACCCAGTACTTC
15	TRBJ1-1	.	.	TRBV21-1	CASRGSGRVGTEAFF	TGTGCCAGCAGGGGGTCAGGGAGGGTTGGGACTGAAGCTTTCTTT
13	TRBJ1-2	.	.	TRBV10-3	CAISERQDRGYTF	TGTGCCATCAGTGAGAGACAGGATCGTGGCTACACCTTC
11	TRBJ1-1	TRBD1	.	TRBV5-8	CASSYRGEAFF	TGTGCCAGCAGCTACAGGGGTGAAGCTTTCTTT
17	TRBJ2-1	.	.	TRBV19	CASSINTGSGIGSEQFF	TGTGCCAGTAGTATCAATACAGGGTCTGGGATTGGGAGTGAGCAGTTCTTC
13	TRBJ1-2	.	.	TRBV10-3	CATDPTGNYGYTF	TGTGCCACCGACCCGACAGGAAACTATGGCTACACCTTC
15	TRBJ2-4	TRBD2	.	TRBV9	CASSVGDSGINIQYF	TGTGCCAGCAGCGTAGGAGATAGCGGGATAAACATTCAGTACTTC
16	TRBJ2-4	.	.	TRBV4-1	CASSQDFGLAKNIQYF	TGCGCCAGCAGCCAAGATTTCGGGTTAGCCAAAAACATTCAGTACTTC
16	TRBJ2-5	TRBD1	once	TRBV7-6	CASSLRGQGAGETQYF	TGTGCCAGCAGCCTCAGGGGACAGGGGGCGGGAGAGACCCAGTACTTC
15	TRBJ2-1	.	.	TRBV4-1	CASSQERYPYNEQFF	TGCGCCAGCAGCCAAGAGAGGTACCCCTACAATGAGCAGTTCTTC
15	TRBJ2-7	TRBD2	.	TRBV6-1	CASRYSGTSGSEQYF	TGTGCCAGCAGATATTCTGGGACTAGCGGGAGCGAGCAGTACTTC
14	TRBJ2-7	TRBD1	.	TRBV28	CASASPGQAYEQYF	TGTGCCAGCGCAAGCCCGGGACAGGCTTACGAGCAGTACTTC
14	TRBJ1-2	TRBD1	.	TRBV6-1	CASSRRTGNYGYTF	TGTGCCAGCAGTCGACGGACAGGGAACTATGGCTACACCTTC
13	TRBJ1-5	.	.	TRBV5-8	CASSREVDQPQHF	TGTGCCAGCAGCCGGGAGGTAGATCAGCCCCAGCATTTT
17	TRBJ2-6	TRBD2	.	TRBV19	CASTPGGIGSGANVLTF	TGTGCCAGTACCCCGGGGGGTATCGGCTCTGGGGCCAACGTCCTGACTTTC
15	TRBJ2-1	.	.	TRBV27	CASSLWAGTGNEQFF	TGTGCCAGCAGTTTATGGGCGGGAACGGGCAATGAGCAGTTCTTC
14	TRBJ2-5	.	.	TRBV7-9	CASTPWGTQETQYF	TGTGCCAGCACCCCGTGGGGCACCCAAGAGACCCAGTACTTC
14	TRBJ2-7	.	.	TRBV9	CASSAEPSSYEQYF	TGTGCCAGCAGTGCGGAGCCAAGCTCCTACGAGCAGTACTTC
16	TRBJ1-5	.	.	TRBV7-2	CASSLVAIGGIQPQHF	TGTGCCAGCAGCTTAGTGGCGATAGGGGGAATCCAGCCCCAGCATTTT
14	TRBJ2-1	.	.	TRBV21-1	CASSSGSSYNEQFF	TGTGCCAGCAGTAGCGGGAGCTCCTACAATGAGCAGTTCTTC
13	TRBJ2-1	.	once	TRBV11-3	CASSPRDRVEQFF	TGTGCCAGCAGCCCGCGGGATCGGGTTGAGCAGTTCTTC
16	TRBJ2-2	TRBD2	.	TRBV7-8	CASSFRTSGNTGELFF	TGTGCCAGCAGCTTCCGGACTAGCGGGAACACCGGGGAGCTGTTTTTT
15	TRBJ1-1	.	.	TRBV27	CASRPNRQRNTEAFF	TGTGCCAGCAGGCCCAATCGACAGAGAAACACTGAAGCTTTCTTT
12	TRBJ2-2	.	.	TRBV9	CASRGPGGELFF	TGTGCCAGCAGGGGGCCGGGCGGGGAGCTGTTTTTT
17	TRBJ1-3	TRBD1	.	TRBV9	CASSDRDSYTSGNTIYF	TGTGCCAGCAGCGACAGGGACAGCTATACCTCTGGAAACACCATATATTTT
12	TRBJ2-7	TRBD1	.	TRBV6-1	CAGQGAPYEQYF	TGTGCCGGACAGGGGGCCCCCTACGAGCAGTACTTC
14	TRBJ2-5	TRBD1	.	TRBV5-6	CASSLPQGEETQYF	TGTGCCAGCAGCTTGCCACAGGGGGAAGAGACCCAGTACTTC
14	TRBJ1-5	TRBD1	.	TRBV4-1	CASSYGQGNQPQHF	TGCGCCAGCAGCTATGGACAGGGTAATCAGCCCCAGCATTTT
15	TRBJ1-5	TRBD1	.	TRBV28	CASRNTGGTGQPQHF	TGTGCCAGCAGGAATACAGGGGGCACAGGGCAGCCCCAGCATTTT
14	TRBJ1-4	TRBD1	.	TRBV7-9	CASSQTGTNEKLFF	TGTGCCAGCAGCCAGACAGGGACTAATGAAAAACTGTTTTTT
15	TRBJ1-2	.	.	TRBV6-5	CASSYSSGPDYGYTF	TGTGCCAGCAGTTACTCGAGCGGGCCGGACTATGGCTACACCTTC
15	TRBJ2-3	TRBD2	.	TRBV4-3	CASSQGHSGTDTQYF	TGCGCCAGCAGCCAAGGGCATAGCGGGACGGATACGCAGTATTTT
17	TRBJ2-7	.	.	TRBV28	CASSSVTQTRITYEQYF	TGTGCCAGCAGCTCCGTCACCCAAACAAGAATTACCTACGAGCAGTACTTC
15	TRBJ2-3	TRBD1	once	TRBV18	CASSRQGASTDTQYF	TGTGCCAGCTCACGTCAGGGGGCCAGCACAGATACGCAGTATTTT
17	TRBJ2-3	.	.	TRBV15	CATSRGNSGGRTDTQYF	TGTGCCACCAGCAGAGGTAACAGCGGAGGTAGGACAGATACGCAGTATTTT
15	TRBJ2-2	TRBD1	once	TRBV2	CASTTDIQGTGELFF	TGTGCCAGCACTACCGATATACAGGGGACCGGGGAGCTGTTTTTT
15	TRBJ2-3	TRBD2	.	TRBV5-1	CASSIGLEGAQKQYF	TGCGCCAGCAGCATCGGACTAGAGGGTGCCCAGAAGCAGTATTTT
14	TRBJ2-2	.	.	TRBV14	CASSQGPYTGELFF	TGTGCCAGCAGCCAGGGCCCCTACACCGGGGAGCTGTTTTTT
17	TRBJ2-3	TRBD2	.	TRBV4-1	CASSQGVWRERADTQYF	TGCGCCAGCAGCCAAGGTGTTTGGCGGGAGAGGGCAGATACGCAGTATTTT
16	TRBJ1-4	.	.	TRBV7-9	CASSPSYRAANEKLFF	TGTGCCAGCAGCCCCTCTTACAGGGCGGCTAATGAAAAACTGTTTTTT
10	TRBJ2-5	.	.	TRBV2	CASSSGTQYF	TGTGCCAGCAGTTCGGGGACCCAGTACTTC
15	TRBJ1-1	.	.	TRBV5-1	CASSSLDGENTEAFF	TGCGCCAGCAGCTCACTCGACGGAGAGAACACTGAAGCTTTCTTT
16	TRBJ2-7	TRBD1	.	TRBV4-1	CASSQTTPGQAYEQYF	TGCGCCAGCAGCCAGACCACTCCCGGACAGGCCTACGAGCAGTACTTC
14	TRBJ1-1	.	.	TRBV14	CASSPWEGKAEAFF	TGTGCCAGCAGCCCGTGGGAGGGGAAGGCTGAAGCTTTCTTT